This TCR beta chain is drawn from a study of blood T cell repertoires in COVID-19. Produced via immunoSEQ multiplex PCR; TCRdb's table is partial and in-frame only. The sample lists about 170,000 clones, almost 85% occurring once. Patients of the Seattle cohort, enrolled during active infection, were followed longitudinally. V lost 2 bases to trimming and J lost 5 bases; unmatched junction nucleotides: 15. The CDR3 sequence is 18 residues long. Germline V gene sequence: CDR1 KGHSH, CDR2 LQKENI. The V gene is TRBV18, the J gene TRBJ2-7; TRBD1 matches 10 bases. The TCR originated in a woman aged 80 or older with COVID-19, enrolled during active disease. The material sequenced was peripheral blood. CDR3 residues: CASSPSPGQGPFFHEQYF. CDR3 DNA sequence: TGTGCCAGCTCACCATCTCCGGGACAGGGGCCCTTTTTCCACGAGCAGTACTTC.